These 11 T cell receptor beta chains came from one sample sequenced in a study of T cells in women clearing cervical HPV infection. Sequencing was performed with immunoSEQ multiplex PCR; in TCRdb, only in-frame clones are kept and a portion is missing. This table lists about 23,000 clones. The sample comprised blood buffy coat. The receptors come from a woman aged 18 to 75 with a cervical HPV16 infection that either progressed to CIN3+ or cleared (not recorded which).

Comments on this clone: Read coverage stops 3 residues before the CDR3 terminus; the germline J gene supplies the remainder. This chain uses TRBV5-1 with TRBJ2-3, with D possibly called TRBD1 or TRBD2 (5 bases each). Germline CDR1 SGHRS, CDR2 YFSETQ. V dropped 0 bases and J dropped 7 bases, with 15 bases sitting between them. The CDR3 has 15 residues. The CDR3 here is CASSLAQGATNTQYF. The part of the CDR3 DNA that was read is TGCGCCAGCAGCTTGGCCCAGGGAGCAACTAATACG.

Comment on this clone: Read sequence stops 3 residues before the CDR3 end, and the germline J gene provides the missing end. The J gene is TRBJ1-6, the V gene TRBV30, with 7 bases identical to TRBD1. Per the germline V gene, CDR1 is GTSNPN and CDR2 is SVGIG (reference sequence). This CDR3 region has 15 residues. The V and J ends lost 4 bases and 10 bases, in that order; junction bases with no gene match: 13. The CDR3 loop reads CAWTLRSTGLSPLHF. Partial CDR3 DNA: TGTGCCTGGACCCTCCGATCGACAGGGCTGTCACCC.

Note on this clone: The CDR3 end is not reached by the read, which stops 3 residues before it; the germline J gene fills it in. This chain joins TRBV5-1 and TRBJ1-2, with D tentatively TRBD1 (5 bases). The CDR3 is 16 amino acids. Germline V gene lookup returns CDR1 SGHRS and CDR2 YFSETQ. The part of the CDR3 DNA that was read is TGCGCCAGCAGCCGTGTAGCGGGGGAAATATTAGGTGAC. Translated: CASSRVAGEILGD. The whole CDR3 protein is CASSRVAGEILGDYTF.

As concerns this clone: The observed sequence ends 3 residues before the CDR3 terminus, with the missing tail filled in from the germline J gene. This rearrangement joins TRBV19 to TRBJ1-2; D is possibly TRBD1 (5 bases). This CDR3 comprises 15 residues. Germline CDR1 reads LNHDA; CDR2 reads SQIVND (reference sequence). V was trimmed by 6 bases and J by 6 bases, leaving 20 bases between them. The CDR3 here is CASRGIEWGEDGYTF. CDR3 bases read: TGTGCCAGTAGGGGGATCGAATGGGGGGAAGATGGC.

A word on this clone: The read halts 3 residues ahead of the CDR3 end, with the missing end drawn from the germline J gene. The J gene is TRBJ2-3, the V gene TRBV13; 13 bases fit TRBD2. The ends lost 5 bases at V and 3 bases at J; junction bases unmatched: 2. The CDR3 runs to 15 residues. The germline gives CDR1 PRHDT, CDR2 FYEKMQ (reference sequence). Incomplete CDR3 DNA: TGTGCCAGCAGCGCGGGACTAGCGGGAACAGATACG. The encoded protein is CASSAGLAGTDT. The entire CDR3 protein is CASSAGLAGTDTQYF.

Comments on this clone: The sequence runs out 3 residues before the end of the CDR3; the remainder is reconstructed from the germline J gene. V gene TRBV5-4 combines with J gene TRBJ1-1; D might be TRBD1 (5 bases). Germline CDR1 and CDR2: SGHNT and YYREEE (reference sequence). The CDR3 has 14 amino acids. V was cut by 5 bases and J by 1 base, with 12 bases left in between. CDR3 DNA (partial): TGTGCCAGCAGGGCTGGGGGGGGGAACACTGAA. It translates to CASRAGGGNTE. The full-length CDR3 reads as CASRAGGGNTEAFF.

Comment on this clone: Coverage ceases 3 residues before the CDR3 finishes, and the germline J gene fills in the end. The genes are TRBV5-8 and TRBJ1-2; 8 bases align to TRBD1. The V gene end was trimmed by 3 bases and the J gene end by 7 bases; junction bases not matched to a gene: 5. The CDR3 extends over 13 amino acids. Germline V CDR1 and CDR2: SGHTS, YDEGEE. The CDR3 loop is CASSWTDRGGYTF. The CDR3 bases that were read are TGTGCCAGCAGCTGGACCGACAGGGGTGGC.

Details on this clone: The read ends 3 residues early relative to the CDR3; the germline J gene fills the gap. This chain uses TRBV29-1 with TRBJ1-6; 8 nucleotides align to TRBD1. CDR3 length: 14 amino acids. Losses at the gene ends were 5 bases for V and 6 bases for J; bases not matched to a gene: 6. Per the germline V gene, CDR1 is SQVTM and CDR2 is ANQGSEA. The CDR3: CSVRQGAVNSPLHF. The covered CDR3 bases are TGCAGCGTTCGGCAGGGGGCAGTTAATTCACCC.

A remark on this clone: The CDR3 end is not reached by the read, which stops 3 residues before it; the germline J gene fills it in. J is TRBJ1-1 and V is TRBV20-1, with a tentative D call TRBD1 (5 bases). V shed 3 bases and J shed 2 bases, with 10 bases lying between them. Germline CDR1 reads DFQATT; CDR2 reads SNEGSKA (reference sequence). CDR3 length equals 13 residues. The CDR3 sequence is CSARVRANTEAFF. The sequenced part of the CDR3 DNA is TGCAGTGCTAGGGTCAGGGCAAACACTGAA.

With regard to this clone: The CDR3 is cut off 3 residues early in the read; its end comes from the germline J gene. The J gene is TRBJ2-7, the V gene TRBV7-2; the D is unclear. Deletions cut 3 bases from V and 0 bases from J, with 9 bases between. The CDR3 contains 14 residues. Germline V gene lookup returns CDR1 SGHTA and CDR2 FQGNSA. The DNA read from the CDR3 is TGTGCCAGCAGCTTTGAAAGAGCCTCCTACGAG. Translation: CASSFERASYE. The entire CDR3 is CASSFERASYEQYF.

The sequenced CDR3 bases are TGCAGTGCTGGTAATCCTGACGGGCAGCCC. Translating gives CSAGNPDGQP. In full, the CDR3 reads CSAGNPDGQPQHF. V gene TRBV20-1 combines with J gene TRBJ1-5, with D uncertain. The CDR3 end lies 3 residues beyond the end of the read and is filled in from the germline J gene. V was clipped by 5 bases and J by 7 bases, with 15 bases between them. The CDR3 has 13 amino acids. Looked up from germline, CDR1 is DFQATT and CDR2 is SNEGSKA (reference sequence).